This T cell receptor beta chain originates from a study of blood T cell repertoires in COVID-19. Study-wide background: Nucleic acid was either cDNA or gDNA, and it came from T cells, B-cell-depleted T cells, or PBMCs.

Some clones are missing from TCRdb's copy, which holds only in-frame ones; the method was immunoSEQ multiplex PCR. The sample records about 58,000 clones, roughly 90% being singletons. Sequenced sample: peripheral blood. This receptor was obtained from a woman between 55 and 75 years old with active COVID-19.

CDR3 in DNA: TGTGCCAGCACGAGGACTAGCGACACCGGGGAGCTGTTTTTT. Translating gives CASTRTSDTGELFF. The chain combines TRBV9 with TRBJ2-2, with TRBD2 identical over 9 bases. This CDR3 is built from 14 residues. Germline V gene sequence: CDR1 SGDLS, CDR2 YYNGEE. With 6 bases clipped from V and 3 bases from J, the junction kept 3 bases outside the gene matches.